Below are 23 T cell receptor beta chains sequenced from a single sample in a study of graft-versus-host responses after intestinal transplantation. The repertoire was sequenced with immunoSEQ multiplex PCR; TCRdb's copy has only in-frame clones and lacks some. The profile shows approximately 86,000 clones, roughly 90% of them singletons. No antigen is known for these receptors. The material was unstimulated CD8+ T cells sorted from spleen or lymph node cells, obtained before transplant. The origin of the receptors is a human donor who was the organ donor for an intestinal transplant.

V is TRBV7-3 and J is TRBJ2-7, with 7 bases matching TRBD1. CDR3 length equals 13 residues. The trim removed 5 bases at V and 5 bases at J, leaving 6 bases unmatched. The V gene's germline CDR1 is SGHTA and CDR2 FQGTGA. The CDR3 reads CASSEEGANEQYF. The CDR3 DNA sequence: TGTGCCAGCAGCGAAGAGGGGGCGAACGAGCAGTACTTC. The complete variable domain, with remaining parts taken from reference TRBV7-3 and TRBJ2-7, reads GAGVSQTPSNKVTEKGKYVELRCDPISGHTALYWYRQSLGQGPEFLIYFQGTGAADDSGLPNDRFFAVRPEGSVSTLKIQRTERGDSAVYLCASSEEGANEQYFGPGTRLTVT.

V usage is TRBV9 and J usage is TRBJ2-1; 11 positions match TRBD2. Losses at the gene ends were 4 bases for V and 7 bases for J; bases not matched to a gene: 16. Germline V lookup: CDR1 SGDLS, CDR2 YYNGEE. CDR3 size: 18 residues. The CDR3, as DNA: TGTGCCAGCAGCCCCCAGGGGGCTAGCGGGGGGATGGGGAATGAGCAGTTCTTC. This codes for CASSPQGASGGMGNEQFF.

The chain recombines TRBV9 with TRBJ2-2, with 9 bases matching TRBD1. The CDR3 sequence is 17 residues long. Germline V gene lookup returns CDR1 SGDLS and CDR2 YYNGEE. J was trimmed by 0 bases and V by 4 bases; bases with no gene match: 7. The CDR3 DNA sequence: TGTGCCAGCAGCCTTCCGGGACAGGGCGCGAACACCGGGGAGCTGTTTTTT. Translated: CASSLPGQGANTGELFF.

The CDR3 reads CASSSDSHTEAFF. The CDR3 region has the DNA TGTGCCAGCAGCTCAGACAGCCACACTGAAGCTTTCTTT. The V call is TRBV7-9, the J call TRBJ1-1, with D perhaps TRBD1 (5 bases). The V gene's germline CDR1 is SEHNR and CDR2 FQNEAQ (reference sequence). The CDR3 is 13 amino acids. The V end was cut by 4 bases, the J end by 3 bases, with 9 bases between.

The rearrangement joins TRBV4-2 to TRBJ2-7, with 11 bases matching TRBD1. The CDR3 has 17 amino acids. CDR1 and CDR2 from the germline V gene are LGHNA and YNFKEQ. The J segment lost 2 bases and the V segment lost 5 bases, leaving 11 bases of the junction unmatched. This chain's CDR3 is CASSSIGTGGSAYEQYF. CDR3 sequence (DNA): TGTGCCAGCAGCAGCATCGGGACAGGGGGTTCAGCCTACGAGCAGTACTTC.

The J gene is TRBJ2-1, the V gene TRBV18; no clear D gene. V dropped 8 bases and J dropped 8 bases, with 7 bases sitting between them. CDR3 length equals 10 residues. Per the germline V gene, CDR1 is KGHSH and CDR2 is LQKENI. In DNA form, the CDR3 reads TGTGCCAGCCGAGGAGATGAGCAGTTCTTC. Translated: CASRGDEQFF.

This clone was detected a few times. The chain is built from TRBV11-2 and TRBJ1-3; no definite D call. Germline V gene lookup returns CDR1 SGHAT and CDR2 FQNNGV. V shed 8 bases and J shed 4 bases, with 3 bases lying between them. This CDR3 spans 10 amino acids. In DNA, the CDR3 is TGTGCCAGCTTAGGAAACACCATATATTTT. Protein product: CASLGNTIYF.

The chain carries TRBV11-3 and TRBJ2-7, with D possibly TRBD1 on 6 matching bases. Germline CDR1 reads SGHNT; CDR2 reads YENEEA. V dropped 2 bases and J dropped 0 bases, with 8 bases sitting between them. The CDR3 loop spans 14 amino acids. The CDR3 reads CASSLQGSSYEQYF. As DNA, the CDR3 is TGTGCCAGCAGCTTACAGGGGTCCTCCTACGAGCAGTACTTC.

The chain joins TRBV5-1 to TRBJ2-3, with 9 bases that match TRBD2. Germline lookup yields CDR1 SGHRS and CDR2 YFSETQ. J gave up 6 bases and V 4 bases, and 9 bases lay outside the gene matches. The CDR3 spans 15 residues. CDR3 nucleotides: TGCGCCAGCAGCCACGAGGGACTAGCAGGGGATACGCAGTATTTT. Amino acids: CASSHEGLAGDTQYF.

The chain employs TRBV5-6 and TRBJ1-6, with 7 positions matching TRBD1. V lost 0 bases, J lost 7 bases, and 7 bases stayed unmatched. CDR1 and CDR2 (germline): SGHDT, YYEEEE. The CDR3 spans 16 residues. The CDR3: CASSLDQGGWNSPLHF. The CDR3 DNA sequence: TGTGCCAGCAGCTTGGATCAGGGGGGCTGGAATTCACCCCTCCACTTT.

V is TRBV27 and J is TRBJ1-5; 7 nucleotides agree with TRBD1. The V gene end was trimmed by 5 bases and the J gene end by 7 bases; junction bases not matched to a gene: 11. The CDR3 runs 15 residues. CDR1 and CDR2 from the germline V gene are MNHEY and SMNVEV (reference sequence). The CDR3 sequence is CASSKTGTAVQPQHF. Written as DNA, the CDR3 is TGTGCCAGCAGTAAGACCGGGACAGCCGTGCAGCCCCAGCATTTT.

About this clone itself: The same CDR3 also results from other DNA sequences found in this sample. The chain joins TRBV27 to TRBJ2-7, with D possibly TRBD1 on 6 matching bases. Trimming cost V 6 bases and J 4 bases, with 13 bases left between them. The germline V gene has CDR1 MNHEY and CDR2 SMNVEV (reference sequence). CDR3 size: 13 residues. The CDR3 loop is CASSRGVGYEQYF. The CDR3 nucleotides are TGTGCCAGCAGCAGGGGCGTCGGATACGAGCAGTACTTC.

This chain uses TRBV7-6 with TRBJ1-5, with D possibly being TRBD1 (5 bases). The CDR3 is made up of 17 amino acids. Trimming removed 5 bases from V and 0 bases from J, with 17 bases in between. CDR1 is SGHVS and CDR2 is FNYEAQ in the germline V gene. CDR3 DNA sequence: TGTGCCAGCAGCCTGAAGTCCGGGGGGTATAGCAATCAGCCCCAGCATTTT. It codes for CASSLKSGGYSNQPQHF.

The J gene is TRBJ2-5, the V gene TRBV2; TRBD2 agrees at 7 bases. Near its end, the DNA agrees better with TRBJ2-7, so the J call may be wrong. The germline gives CDR1 SNHLY, CDR2 FYNNEI. The CDR3 loop spans 15 amino acids. The CDR3 nucleotides are TGTGCCAGCAGTGATAGCGGGTTAGAAGGCTACGAGCAGTACTTC. Translating gives CASSDSGLEGYEQYF.

V and J are TRBV27 and TRBJ2-2, with D maybe TRBD2 (7 bases). This CDR3 is 21 amino acids long. V lost 1 base and J lost 3, with 27 bases in between. The germline gives CDR1 MNHEY, CDR2 SMNVEV (reference sequence). Written as DNA, the CDR3 is TGTGCCAGCAGTTTATACCAGGGGCCAGCGGGGACCCCGGGGGACACCGGGGAGCTGTTTTTT. Amino acid sequence: CASSLYQGPAGTPGDTGELFF.

The chain carries TRBV11-1 and TRBJ1-4, with 9 bases that match TRBD1. The CDR3 loop spans 17 amino acids. V lost 4 bases, J lost 6 bases, and 12 bases stayed unmatched. Germline V lookup: CDR1 SGHAT, CDR2 FQDESV (reference sequence). This chain's CDR3 is CASSSFVRTGEDEKLFF. CDR3 bases: TGTGCCAGCAGCTCGTTCGTACGGACAGGGGAAGATGAAAAACTGTTTTTT.

The chain recombines TRBV6-6 with TRBJ1-5; D gene ambiguous. The CDR3 is made up of 15 amino acids. Germline V CDR1 and CDR2: MNHNY, SVGAGI (reference sequence). V gave up 2 bases and J gave up 5 bases, with 13 bases separating them. The CDR3 region is CASSYHGMEDQPQHF. CDR3 DNA sequence: TGTGCCAGCAGTTACCACGGGATGGAGGATCAGCCCCAGCATTTT.

In regard to this clone: A junction end diverges from the germline sequence, so it may reflect a read error. The chain couples TRBV7-9 to TRBJ2-3; 8 nucleotides agree with TRBD1. CDR3 length equals 12 residues. In germline, CDR1 is SEHNR, CDR2 FQNEAQ (reference sequence). CDR3 sequence: CASSPEGRGQDF. The CDR3 DNA reads TGTGCCAGCAGCCCAGAGGGCAGGGGACAGGATTTT.

The chain recombines TRBV6-5 with TRBJ2-1; D gene uncertain. The V gene's germline CDR1 is MNHEY and CDR2 SVGAGI. CDR3 length: 11 residues. As DNA, the CDR3 is TGTGCGGTGACTGACCACAATGAGCAGTTCTTC. It is translated as CAVTDHNEQFF.

The gene calls are TRBV27 and TRBJ2-7, with 11 bases lining up with TRBD1. V lost 3 bases to trimming and J lost 3 bases; unmatched junction nucleotides: 1. Germline V gene data show CDR1 as MNHEY and CDR2 as SMNVEV (reference sequence). The CDR3 length is 14 residues. DNA for the CDR3: TGTGCCAGCAGTTTGGGACAGGGGGTCTACGAGCAGTACTTC. Translated: CASSLGQGVYEQYF.

This sequence joins TRBV27 and TRBJ1-6; 8 positions agree with TRBD1. Germline V gives CDR1 MNHEY, CDR2 SMNVEV (reference sequence). The CDR3 extends over 14 amino acids. V shed 11 bases, J shed 9 bases, and the junction held 12 bases outside the gene matches. CDR3 residues: CAAGGQGSISPLHF. CDR3 nucleotides: TGTGCCGCCGGAGGACAGGGCAGTATTTCACCCCTCCACTTT.

J is TRBJ1-2 and V is TRBV6-5; TRBD1 is a possible D gene (6 bases). This CDR3 is 15 amino acids long. Germline V gives CDR1 MNHEY, CDR2 SVGAGI. V lost 8 bases and J 7 bases, leaving 23 bases between the germline ends. The CDR3 coding sequence is TGTGCCAGCCACGGACCTGGTAGGACAGACTGTGGCTACACCTTC. Its translation is CASHGPGRTDCGYTF.

This clone appeared a single time. The rearrangement joins TRBV27 to TRBJ2-5; TRBD1 is a possible D gene (5 bases). This CDR3 has 14 residues. CDR1 is MNHEY, CDR2 SMNVEV, per germline (reference sequence). Deletions cut 0 bases from V and 4 bases from J, with 9 bases between. CDR3 nucleotide sequence: TGTGCCAGCAGTTTATCTGGGGCGGCAGAGACCCAGTACTTC. Its protein is CASSLSGAAETQYF.